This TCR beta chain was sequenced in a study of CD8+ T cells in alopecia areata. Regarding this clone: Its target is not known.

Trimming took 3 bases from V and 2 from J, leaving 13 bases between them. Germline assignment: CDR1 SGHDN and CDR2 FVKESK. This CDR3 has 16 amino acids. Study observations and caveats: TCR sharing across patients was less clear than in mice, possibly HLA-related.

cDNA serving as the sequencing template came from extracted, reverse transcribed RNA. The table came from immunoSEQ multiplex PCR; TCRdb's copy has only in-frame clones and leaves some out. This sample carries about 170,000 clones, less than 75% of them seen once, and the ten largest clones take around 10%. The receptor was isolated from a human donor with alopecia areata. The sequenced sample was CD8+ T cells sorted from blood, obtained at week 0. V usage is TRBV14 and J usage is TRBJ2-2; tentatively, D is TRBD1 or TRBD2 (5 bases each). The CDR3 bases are TGTGCCAGCAGCCACCTACGAGGGGTTAACACCGGGGAGCTGTTTTTT. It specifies CASSHLRGVNTGELFF.